The 16 T cell receptor beta chains below all came from one sample that was sequenced in a study of blood T cell repertoires in COVID-19. The table came from immunoSEQ multiplex PCR; TCRdb's copy has only in-frame clones and leaves some out. The table records 250,000 or so clones, roughly 85% of them present only once. Material for sequencing was PBMCs or T cells enriched from blood (not recorded which). The receptors derive from a woman in her fifties or sixties who had been exposed to COVID-19.

The V gene is TRBV9, the J gene TRBJ2-1; 12 nucleotides align to TRBD2. This CDR3 is built from 15 residues. Germline values: CDR1 SGDLS, CDR2 YYNGEE. The trim removed 4 bases at V and 4 bases at J, leaving 3 bases unmatched. The CDR3 protein is CASSRLAGVYNEQFF. CDR3 nucleotides: TGTGCCAGCAGCCGACTAGCGGGGGTATACAATGAGCAGTTCTTC. The entire variable domain, with the rest obtained from reference TRBV9 and TRBJ2-1, is as follows: DSGVTQTPKHLITATGQRVTLRCSPRSGDLSVYWYQQSLDQGLQFLIQYYNGEERAKGNILERFSAQQFPDLHSELNLSSLELGDSALYFCASSRLAGVYNEQFFGPGTRLTVL.

V gene TRBV29-1 combines with J gene TRBJ2-5; 8 bases agree with TRBD2. V was pared by 2 bases and J by 5 bases, with 10 bases of the junction left unmatched. CDR1 is SQVTM, CDR2 ANQGSEA, per germline. The CDR3 loop spans 15 amino acids. This CDR3 is CSVETSRGGVETQYF. In DNA, the CDR3 is TGCAGCGTTGAAACGAGCCGGGGGGGCGTTGAGACCCAGTACTTC.

The rearrangement links TRBV18 to TRBJ2-1, with 11 nucleotides matching TRBD2. This CDR3 has 15 amino acids. Trimming removed 3 bases from V and 3 bases from J; junction bases left unmatched: 1. Germline V gene sequence: CDR1 KGHSH, CDR2 LQKENI. The CDR3: CASSPLAGGYNEQFF. CDR3 DNA: TGTGCCAGCTCACCCCTAGCGGGGGGCTACAATGAGCAGTTCTTC.

This clone was recorded a few times. The CDR3 loop reads CASSKRQGANEQFF. CDR3 nucleotide sequence: TGCGCCAGCAGCAAACGACAGGGGGCCAATGAGCAGTTCTTC. The rearrangement uses TRBV5-1 and TRBJ2-1, with 10 nucleotides matching TRBD1. The ends lost 4 bases at V and 6 bases at J; junction bases unmatched: 4. Germline-derived CDR1 and CDR2 are SGHRS and YFSETQ. The CDR3 extends over 14 amino acids.

V and J are TRBV5-1 and TRBJ2-1, with a tentative D call TRBD1 (6 bases). The V and J ends lost 4 bases and 2 bases respectively, with 16 bases between them. Looked up from germline, CDR1 is SGHRS and CDR2 is YFSETQ. CDR3 length: 16 amino acids. This CDR3 reads CASSDQGWEPYNEQFF. The CDR3 DNA sequence: TGCGCCAGCAGCGACCAGGGGTGGGAACCCTACAATGAGCAGTTCTTC.

Only a few counts were recorded for this clone. The chain combines TRBV7-2 with TRBJ1-1; a weak D match, TRBD1 (5 bases). Germline-derived CDR1 and CDR2 are SGHTA and FQGNSA. The CDR3 has 13 residues. V lost 1 base and J lost 11, with 14 bases in between. DNA of the CDR3: TGTGCCAGCAGCTTAGTGCGTGGGGCAAATGCTTTCTTT. Translated, it gives CASSLVRGANAFF.

The V call is TRBV3-1 (or the pseudogene TRBV3-2), the J call TRBJ1-6; D perhaps matches TRBD1 (5 bases). Germline CDR1 reads LGHDT; CDR2 reads YNNKEL (reference sequence). This CDR3 spans 17 amino acids. The germline V and J ends were trimmed by 2 bases and 0 bases, with 11 bases remaining between them. CDR3 sequence (DNA): TGTGCCAGCAGCCAAACCGGGACTGTCTCCTATAATTCACCCCTCCACTTT. This gives the protein CASSQTGTVSYNSPLHF.

The V gene is TRBV30, the J gene TRBJ1-1, with 7 bases that match TRBD1. The CDR3 has 13 residues. V shed 4 bases, J shed 1 base, and the junction held 3 bases outside the gene matches. Germline loops: CDR1 GTSNPN, CDR2 SVGIG (reference sequence). The CDR3 loop is CAWTPGGNTEAFF. CDR3 nucleotide sequence: TGTGCCTGGACGCCAGGGGGGAACACTGAAGCTTTCTTT.

The V call is TRBV7-8, the J call TRBJ1-2, with 9 bases identical to TRBD1. J gave up 8 bases and V 3 bases, and 7 bases lay outside the gene matches. This CDR3 has 14 amino acids. The germline V gene has CDR1 SGHVS and CDR2 FQNEAQ. The CDR3 sequence: CASSFGTGYSGYTF. The CDR3 coding sequence is TGTGCCAGCAGCTTCGGGACAGGGTATAGCGGCTACACCTTC. Looking up the rest from reference TRBV7-8 and TRBJ1-2 gives the full variable domain: GAGVSQSPRYKVAKRGQDVALRCDPISGHVSLFWYQQALGQGPEFLTYFQNEAQLDKSGLPSDRFFAERPEGSVSTLKIQRTQQEDSAVYLCASSFGTGYSGYTFGSGTRLTVV.

This clone has only a few counts. V gene TRBV10-3 combines with J gene TRBJ1-2; no clear D. Germline V gene sequence: CDR1 ENHRY, CDR2 SYGVKD. The CDR3 totals 12 residues. V was trimmed by 10 bases and J by 6 bases, leaving 15 bases between them. The CDR3 loop reads CATRGTDNGYTF. In DNA form, the CDR3 reads TGTGCCACCCGAGGCACTGATAATGGCTACACCTTC.

The chain employs TRBV6-2 or TRBV6-3 and TRBJ2-5; D uncertain. V was shortened by 2 bases and J by 1 base, with 8 bases between the two germline ends. The CDR3 covers 14 residues. CDR1 MNHEY and CDR2 SVGEGT come from the germline V gene. The CDR3 loop reads CASSYRQRQETQYF. The CDR3 bases are TGTGCCAGCAGTTACAGGCAGCGCCAAGAGACCCAGTACTTC.

The chain is built from TRBV3-1 (or the pseudogene TRBV3-2) and TRBJ2-5; a weak D match, TRBD1 (5 bases). The CDR3 spans 17 residues. Germline-derived CDR1 and CDR2 are LGHDT and YNNKEL (reference sequence). The ends were cut back, 4 bases at V and 2 bases at J, with 20 bases in the middle. As DNA, the CDR3 is TGTGCCAGCAGCCTCTCGACAGAGGCGACCTCTCAAGAGACCCAGTACTTC. Translation: CASSLSTEATSQETQYF.

V gene TRBV27 combines with J gene TRBJ2-7; maybe TRBD1 (6 bases). The CDR3 covers 14 residues. Germline V CDR1 and CDR2: MNHEY, SMNVEV (reference sequence). Trimming took off 6 bases at V and 3 bases at J, with 15 bases between the two ends. In DNA form, the CDR3 reads TGTGCCAGCAGATATGGGGGCAATCGCTACGAGCAGTACTTC. Its protein is CASRYGGNRYEQYF.

As for this clone: Other nucleotide sequences in the sample specify the same CDR3. The chain employs TRBV28 and TRBJ1-5; weak D call: TRBD1 (5 bases). V lost 6 bases to trimming and J lost 6 bases, with 12 bases between them. This CDR3 is built from 13 residues. Germline loops: CDR1 MDHEN, CDR2 SYDVKM. The CDR3 coding sequence is TGTGCCAGCAGGCCCGGGGGTAGTCAGCCCCAGCATTTT. Protein product: CASRPGGSQPQHF. Full variable domain (missing parts from reference TRBV28 and TRBJ1-5): DVKVTQSSRYLVKRTGEKVFLECVQDMDHENMFWYRQDPGLGLRLIYFSYDVKMKEKGDIPEGYSVSREKKERFSLILESASTNQTSMYLCASRPGGSQPQHFGDGTRLSIL.

The chain combines TRBV5-1 with TRBJ2-2, with 7 bases aligning to TRBD1. Looked up from germline, CDR1 is SGHRS and CDR2 is YFSETQ. With 4 bases clipped from V and 2 bases from J, the junction kept 5 bases outside the gene matches. The CDR3 is 15 amino acids. The CDR3 DNA reads TGCGCCAGCAGCGCGCGGACAGGTAACACCGGGGAGCTGTTTTTT. It translates to CASSARTGNTGELFF.

The chain recombines TRBV28 with TRBJ1-5, with 8 bases that match TRBD1. V shed 2 bases, J shed 4 bases, and the junction held 7 bases outside the gene matches. The CDR3 length is 16 residues. Per germline, CDR1 MDHEN and CDR2 SYDVKM. CDR3 protein: CASSLQGAPGNQPQHF. CDR3 nucleotides: TGTGCCAGCAGTTTACAGGGGGCGCCGGGGAATCAGCCCCAGCATTTT.